Given below is one T cell receptor (beta chain) in context. Its target is unknown. This entry is derived from a study of shared clonotypes between healthy human individuals. The assay was immunoSEQ multiplex PCR, and TCRdb's table has in-frame clones only and misses some. In the table there are about 2.1 million clones, about 92% of which are singletons. This CDR3 has 14 amino acids. Between the trimmed V and J ends, which lost 9 bases and 3 bases, there was a span of 18 bases. CDR1 and CDR2 from the germline V gene are LGHNA and YSLEER. Study-wide results and limits: The donor pool, a small one, limited the genetic and exposure-history diversity represented.

Naive CD8 cells comprised CD45RO-negative, CCR7-positively selected cells, excluding terminally differentiated effector memory CD45RA+ cells. This clonotype originated in a man younger than 35 in good health. Some clones in this sample may be carry-over from other donors' samples. Sequenced input: naive CD8+ T cells from PBMCs. The chain carries TRBV4-3 and TRBJ2-7; tentatively, D is TRBD1 or TRBD2 (5 bases each). The DNA for the CDR3 is TGCGCCAGGGATCCGGGACCGAAATTCTACGAGCAGTACTTC. Translation: CARDPGPKFYEQYF.